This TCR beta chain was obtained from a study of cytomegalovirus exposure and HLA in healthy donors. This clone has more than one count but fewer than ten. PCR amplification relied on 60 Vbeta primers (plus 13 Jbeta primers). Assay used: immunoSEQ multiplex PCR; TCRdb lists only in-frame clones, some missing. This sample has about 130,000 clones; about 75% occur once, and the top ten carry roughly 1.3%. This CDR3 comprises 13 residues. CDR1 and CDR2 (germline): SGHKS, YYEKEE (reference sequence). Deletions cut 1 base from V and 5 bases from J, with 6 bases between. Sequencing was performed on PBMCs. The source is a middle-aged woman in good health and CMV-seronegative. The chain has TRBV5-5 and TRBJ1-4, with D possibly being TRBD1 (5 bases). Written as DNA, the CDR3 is TGTGCCAGCAGCTTGCCAGGGAATGAAAAACTGTTTTTT. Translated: CASSLPGNEKLFF.